Included here is one TCR beta chain sequence, with context. This specimen comes from a study of cytomegalovirus exposure and HLA in healthy donors. With 5 bases removed from V and 0 bases from J, the gap between germline ends came to 7 bases. The CDR3 loop spans 13 amino acids. Germline V gene data show CDR1 as ENHRY and CDR2 as SYGVKD. Data came from immunoSEQ multiplex PCR; TCRdb stores just in-frame clones and leaves some out. Among roughly 200,000 clones listed, more than 75% were seen once. The chain has TRBV10-3 and TRBJ2-5; D is undetermined. The source material was PBMCs. The source of this sequence is a man younger than 45 in good health and CMV-seropositive. For the CDR3, the DNA is TGTGCCATCAGTACCAGAAACCAAGAGACCCAGTACTTC. Residues: CAISTRNQETQYF.